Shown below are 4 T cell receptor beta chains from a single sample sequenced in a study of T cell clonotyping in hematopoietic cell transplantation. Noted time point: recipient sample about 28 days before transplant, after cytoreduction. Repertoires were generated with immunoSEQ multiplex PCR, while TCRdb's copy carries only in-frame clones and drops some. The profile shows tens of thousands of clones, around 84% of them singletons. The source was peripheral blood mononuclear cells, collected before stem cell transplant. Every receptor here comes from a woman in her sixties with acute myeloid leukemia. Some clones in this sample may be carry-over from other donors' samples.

The CDR3, as DNA: TGTGCCACCAGCTCATTGGGGAGCTACTCCTACAATGAGCAGTTCTTC. Protein: CATSSLGSYSYNEQFF. The chain combines TRBV15 with TRBJ2-1; D is perhaps TRBD2 (5 bases). The ends were cut back, 5 bases at V and 0 bases at J, with 14 bases in the middle. This CDR3 is built from 16 residues. CDR1 and CDR2 from the germline V gene are LNHNV and YYDKDF (reference sequence).

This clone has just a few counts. CDR3 sequence reads: CASTDGIAVYEQYF. The CDR3 nucleotides read TGTGCCAGCACCGACGGGATAGCGGTTTACGAGCAGTACTTC. The V gene is TRBV5-6, the J gene TRBJ2-7; the D gene is possibly TRBD2 (6 bases). Germline V gene lookup returns CDR1 SGHDT and CDR2 YYEEEE. The CDR3 contains 14 residues. The V and J ends lost 6 bases and 4 bases respectively, with 17 bases between them.

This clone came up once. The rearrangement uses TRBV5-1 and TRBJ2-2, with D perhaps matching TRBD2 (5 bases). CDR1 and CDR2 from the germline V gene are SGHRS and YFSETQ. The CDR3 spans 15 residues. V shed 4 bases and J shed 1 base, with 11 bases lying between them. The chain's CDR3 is CASSPSGGNTGELFF. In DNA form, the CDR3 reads TGCGCCAGCAGCCCGTCCGGAGGGAACACCGGGGAGCTGTTTTTT. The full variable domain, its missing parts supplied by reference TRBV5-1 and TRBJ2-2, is KAGVTQTPRYLIKTRGQQVTLSCSPISGHRSVSWYQQTPGQGLQFLFEYFSETQRNKGNFPGRFSGRQFSNSRSEMNVSTLELGDSALYLCASSPSGGNTGELFFGEGSRLTVL.

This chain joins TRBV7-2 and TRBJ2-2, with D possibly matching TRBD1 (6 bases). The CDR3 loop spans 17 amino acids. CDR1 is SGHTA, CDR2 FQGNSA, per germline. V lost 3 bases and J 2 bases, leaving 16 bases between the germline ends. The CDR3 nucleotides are TGTGCCAGCAGCTTGGGCAGGGGCCGTTATAACACCGGGGAGCTGTTTTTT. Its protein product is CASSLGRGRYNTGELFF.